This T cell receptor (beta chain) stems from a study of cytotoxic CD8 clonotypes in ibrutinib-treated CLL. Sequencing used immunoSEQ multiplex PCR; TCRdb keeps in-frame clones, though not all of them. The table lists 150,000 to 200,000 clones, roughly 88% of them singletons. Germline CDR1 MNHEY, CDR2 SMNVEV (reference sequence). V lost 7 bases and J 0 bases, leaving 18 bases between the germline ends. The CDR3 is made up of 16 amino acids. This sample comprised PBMCs, obtained at disease progression, from a patient treated with ibrutinib. This clonotype was sampled from a human donor with chronic lymphocytic leukemia. This chain links TRBV27 with TRBJ1-2; weak D call: TRBD1 (6 bases). CDR3 loop: CASTPGPGATNYGYTF. The CDR3 DNA reads as TGTGCCAGCACCCCCGGGCCGGGGGCTACTAACTATGGCTACACCTTC.